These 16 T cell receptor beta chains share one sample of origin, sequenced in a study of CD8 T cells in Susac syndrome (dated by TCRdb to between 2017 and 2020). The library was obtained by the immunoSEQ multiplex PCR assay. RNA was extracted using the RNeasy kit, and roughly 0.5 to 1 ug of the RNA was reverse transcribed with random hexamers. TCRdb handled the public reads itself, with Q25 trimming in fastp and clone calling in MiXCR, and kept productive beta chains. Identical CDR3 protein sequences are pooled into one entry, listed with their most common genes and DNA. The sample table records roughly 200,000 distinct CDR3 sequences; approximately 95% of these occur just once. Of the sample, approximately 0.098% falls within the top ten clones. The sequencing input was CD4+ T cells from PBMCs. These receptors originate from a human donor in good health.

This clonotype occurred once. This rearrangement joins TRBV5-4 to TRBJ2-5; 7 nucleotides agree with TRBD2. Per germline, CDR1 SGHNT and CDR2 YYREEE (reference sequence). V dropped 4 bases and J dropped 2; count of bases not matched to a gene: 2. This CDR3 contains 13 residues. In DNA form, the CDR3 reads TGTGCCAGCAGCGCCGGGGGGCAAGAGACCCAGTACTTC. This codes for CASSAGGQETQYF.

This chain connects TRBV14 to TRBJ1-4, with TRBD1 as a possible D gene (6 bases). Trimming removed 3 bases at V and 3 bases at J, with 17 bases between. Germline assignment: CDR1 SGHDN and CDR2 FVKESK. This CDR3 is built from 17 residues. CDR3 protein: CASSQIGRTAANEKLFF. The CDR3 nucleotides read TGTGCCAGCAGCCAGATCGGGAGGACAGCTGCTAATGAAAAACTGTTTTTT.

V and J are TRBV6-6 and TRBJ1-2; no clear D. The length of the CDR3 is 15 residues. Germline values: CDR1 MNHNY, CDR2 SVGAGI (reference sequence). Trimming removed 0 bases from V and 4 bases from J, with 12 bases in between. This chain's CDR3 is CASSYSMAGFYGYTF. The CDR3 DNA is TGTGCCAGCAGTTACTCGATGGCCGGTTTCTATGGCTACACCTTC.

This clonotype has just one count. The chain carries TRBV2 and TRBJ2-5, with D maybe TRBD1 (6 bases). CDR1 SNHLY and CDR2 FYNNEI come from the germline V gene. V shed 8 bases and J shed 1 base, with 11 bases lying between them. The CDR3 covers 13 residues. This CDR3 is CASGRQAQETQYF. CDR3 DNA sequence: TGTGCCAGCGGACGACAGGCCCAAGAGACCCAGTACTTC. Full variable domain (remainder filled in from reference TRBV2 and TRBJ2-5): EPEVTQTPSHQVTQMGQEVILRCVPISNHLYFYWYRQILGQKVEFLVSFYNNEISEKSEIFDDQFSVERPDGSNFTLKIRSTKLEDSAMYFCASGRQAQETQYFGPGTRLLVL.

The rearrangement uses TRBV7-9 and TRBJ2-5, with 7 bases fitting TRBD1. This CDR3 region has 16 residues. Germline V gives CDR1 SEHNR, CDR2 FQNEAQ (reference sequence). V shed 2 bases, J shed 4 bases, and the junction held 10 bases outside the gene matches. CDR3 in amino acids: CASSLKGTEVRETQYF. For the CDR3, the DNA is TGTGCCAGCAGCTTAAAGGGGACAGAAGTTCGAGAGACCCAGTACTTC.

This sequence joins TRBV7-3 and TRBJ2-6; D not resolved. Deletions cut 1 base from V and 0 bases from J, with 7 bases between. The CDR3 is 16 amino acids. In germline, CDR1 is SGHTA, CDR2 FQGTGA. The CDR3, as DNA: TGTGCCAGCAGCTTAAAACCGCTCTCTGGGGCCAACGTCCTGACTTTC. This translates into CASSLKPLSGANVLTF.

CDR3 amino acids: CASQNYQGNQPQHF. DNA of the CDR3: TGTGCCAGCCAAAATTATCAGGGAAATCAGCCCCAGCATTTT. V and J are TRBV28 and TRBJ1-5; D may be TRBD1 (5 bases). Germline values: CDR1 MDHEN, CDR2 SYDVKM. V was clipped by 8 bases and J by 4 bases, with 15 bases between them. This CDR3 spans 14 amino acids.

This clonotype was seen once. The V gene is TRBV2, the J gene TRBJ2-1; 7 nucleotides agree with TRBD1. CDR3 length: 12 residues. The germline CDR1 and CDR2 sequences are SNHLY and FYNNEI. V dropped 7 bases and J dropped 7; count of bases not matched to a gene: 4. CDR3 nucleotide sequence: TGTGCCAGCATGGGACAGATTAATGAGCAGTTCTTC. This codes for CASMGQINEQFF.

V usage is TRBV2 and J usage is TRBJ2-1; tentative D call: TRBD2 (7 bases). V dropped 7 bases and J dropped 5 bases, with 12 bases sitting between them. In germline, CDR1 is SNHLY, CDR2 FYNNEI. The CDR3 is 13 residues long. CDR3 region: CASKGGVDNEQFF. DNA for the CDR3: TGTGCCAGCAAGGGGGGGGTCGACAATGAGCAGTTCTTC.

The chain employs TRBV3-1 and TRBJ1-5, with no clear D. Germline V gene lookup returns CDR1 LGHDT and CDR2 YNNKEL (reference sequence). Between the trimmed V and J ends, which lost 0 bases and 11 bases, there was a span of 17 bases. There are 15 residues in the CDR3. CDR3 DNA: TGTGCCAGCAGCCAAGATCGGGTGGTTTTCGAAGCCCAGCATTTT. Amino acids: CASSQDRVVFEAQHF.

CDR3 loop: CASSGGQGLWGYTF. The CDR3 coding sequence is TGTGCCAGCAGTGGAGGACAGGGGCTATGGGGCTACACCTTC. The chain links TRBV25-1 to TRBJ1-2; 9 positions match TRBD1. Germline CDR1 and CDR2: MGHDK and SYGVNS. This CDR3 region has 14 residues. Germline trimming cut 4 bases from V and 8 bases from J; bases unmatched to any gene: 8.

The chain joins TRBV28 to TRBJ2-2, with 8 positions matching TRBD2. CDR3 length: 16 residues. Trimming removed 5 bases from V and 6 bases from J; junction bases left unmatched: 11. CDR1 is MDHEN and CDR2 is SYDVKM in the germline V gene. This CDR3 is CASSNSGVSNPGELFF. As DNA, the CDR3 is TGTGCCAGCAGTAATAGCGGGGTTTCTAACCCCGGGGAGCTGTTTTTT.

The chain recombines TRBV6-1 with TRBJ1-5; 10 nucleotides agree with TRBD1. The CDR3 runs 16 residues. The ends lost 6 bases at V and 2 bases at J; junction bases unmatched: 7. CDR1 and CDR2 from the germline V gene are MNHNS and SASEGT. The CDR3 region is CASRGQGVFGNQPQHF. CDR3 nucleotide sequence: TGTGCCAGCAGAGGACAGGGGGTGTTTGGCAATCAGCCCCAGCATTTT.

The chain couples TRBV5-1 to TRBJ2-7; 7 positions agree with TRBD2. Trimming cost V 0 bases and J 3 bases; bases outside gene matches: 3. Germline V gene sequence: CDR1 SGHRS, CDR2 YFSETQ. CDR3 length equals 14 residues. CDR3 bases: TGCGCCAGCAGCTTGGTCGGACTAGTCTACGAGCAGTACTTC. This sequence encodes CASSLVGLVYEQYF.

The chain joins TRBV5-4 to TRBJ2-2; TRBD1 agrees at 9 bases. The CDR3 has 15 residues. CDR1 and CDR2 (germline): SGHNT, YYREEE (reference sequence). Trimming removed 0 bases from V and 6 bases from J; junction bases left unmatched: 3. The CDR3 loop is CASSLVQGASGELFF. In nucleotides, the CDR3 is TGTGCCAGCAGCTTGGTACAGGGGGCTTCCGGGGAGCTGTTTTTT.

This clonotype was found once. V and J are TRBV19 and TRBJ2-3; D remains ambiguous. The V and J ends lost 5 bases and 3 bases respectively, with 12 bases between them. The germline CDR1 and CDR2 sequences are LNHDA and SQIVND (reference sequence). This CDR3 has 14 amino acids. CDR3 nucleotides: TGTGCCAGTAGTCTCTACCAAGGAACAGATACGCAGTATTTT. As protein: CASSLYQGTDTQYF. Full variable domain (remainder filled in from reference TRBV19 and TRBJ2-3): DGGITQSPKYLFRKEGQNVTLSCEQNLNHDAMYWYRQDPGQGLRLIYYSQIVNDFQKGDIAEGYSVSREKKESFPLTVTSAQKNPTAFYLCASSLYQGTDTQYFGPGTRLTVL.